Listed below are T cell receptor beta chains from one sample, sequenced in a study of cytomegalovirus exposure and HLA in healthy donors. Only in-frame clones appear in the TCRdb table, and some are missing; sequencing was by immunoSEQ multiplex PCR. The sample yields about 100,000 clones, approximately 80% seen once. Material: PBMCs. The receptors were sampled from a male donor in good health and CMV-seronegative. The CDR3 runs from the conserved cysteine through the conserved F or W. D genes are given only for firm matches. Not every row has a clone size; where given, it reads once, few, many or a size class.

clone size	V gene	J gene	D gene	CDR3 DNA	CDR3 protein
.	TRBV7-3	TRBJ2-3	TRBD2	TGTGCCAGCAGCTCCCCCGGGACTAGCGGGATGCAAGCGCAGTATTTT	CASSSPGTSGMQAQYF
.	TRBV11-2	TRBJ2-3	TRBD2	TGTGCCAGCAGGCCTAGCGGGAGTTTAGATACGCAGTATTTT	CASRPSGSLDTQYF
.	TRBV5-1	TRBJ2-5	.	TGCGCCAGCAGCTACGCGTCCGGGGTAACGGAGACCCAGTACTTC	CASSYASGVTETQYF
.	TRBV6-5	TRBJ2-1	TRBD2	TGTGCCAGCAGTAGGACTAGCGGGAGCTATGAGCAGTTCTTC	CASSRTSGSYEQFF
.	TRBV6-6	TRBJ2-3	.	TGTGCCAGCACGAGATCCCATGATACGCAGTATTTT	CASTRSHDTQYF
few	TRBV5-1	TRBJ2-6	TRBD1	TGCGCCAGCAGCTTGGTACAGGGGGCTGGGGCCAACGTCCTGACTTTC	CASSLVQGAGANVLTF
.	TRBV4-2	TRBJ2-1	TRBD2	TGTGCCAGCAGCCAAGCGGGCGGGAGGATGGGAAGCTCCTACAATGAGCAGTTCTTC	CASSQAGGRMGSSYNEQFF
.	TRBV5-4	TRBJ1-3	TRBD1	TGTGCCAGCAGCTTGGCCAAACAGGGGGTTTACTCTGGAAACACCATATATTTT	CASSLAKQGVYSGNTIYF
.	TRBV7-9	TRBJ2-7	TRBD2	TGTGCCAGCAGCTCCTCTAGGACTAGCGGGGTCCCCCCTTTCGAGCAGTACTTC	CASSSSRTSGVPPFEQYF
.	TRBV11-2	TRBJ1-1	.	TGTGCCAGCAGCTTTGGCAACACTGAAGCTTTCTTT	CASSFGNTEAFF
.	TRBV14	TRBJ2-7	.	TGTGCCAGCAGCCTCCGGACTGTCTCCTACGAGCAGTACTTC	CASSLRTVSYEQYF
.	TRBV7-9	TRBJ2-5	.	TGTGCCAGCAGCCCGACTCGCCAAGAGACCCAGTACTTC	CASSPTRQETQYF
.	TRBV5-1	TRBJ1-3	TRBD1	TGCGCCAGCAGCGAAGCGACAGGGGATCCTGGAAACACCATATATTTT	CASSEATGDPGNTIYF
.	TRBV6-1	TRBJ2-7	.	TGTGCCAGCAGTGAATTCCAGGGGAACGAGCAGTACTTC	CASSEFQGNEQYF
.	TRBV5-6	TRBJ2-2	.	TGTGCCAGCAGCTTGTCGTTAGCTTTAGGGGAGCTGTTTTTT	CASSLSLALGELFF